The 14 T cell receptor beta chains listed next were all sequenced from one sample in a study of Ad26.COV2.S vaccination and SARS-CoV-2 variants (dated by TCRdb to the early 2020s). Preparation of the library involved the immunoSEQ multiplex PCR assay. Here the immuneACCESS table is served through TCRdb, limited to in-frame sequences with V and J called. Missing clones are a known gap in these copies; in checked studies unresolved V genes cover under half, and the rest lacks a known reason. The sample contains about 420,000 clones, more than 75% of them found a single time. Less than 4% of the sample lies in the top ten. What this sample's treatment or condition label stands for: about 20 received Ad26.COV2.S at low or high dose, single or two shots; about five received placebo; per-sample allocation not given. For vaccine and placebo recipients, the sequenced repertoires came from samples collected on day 63 after the first injection.

The sample here was peripheral blood, taken in a trial of Ad26.COV2.S vaccine versus placebo. The origin of the receptors is a person aged 18-60 years who received the Ad26.COV2.S COVID-19 vaccine or a placebo.

This chain links TRBV27 with TRBJ1-6, with D possibly matching TRBD1 (6 bases). V was cut by 6 bases and J by 0 bases, with 12 bases left in between. The germline gives CDR1 MNHEY, CDR2 SMNVEV (reference sequence). CDR3 length: 16 amino acids. CDR3 amino acids: CASRRTGSSYNSPLHF. As DNA, the CDR3 is TGTGCCAGCAGACGAACAGGGAGCTCCTATAATTCACCCCTCCACTTT.

The chain combines TRBV4-3 with TRBJ2-7; 9 bases fit TRBD2. Per the germline V gene, CDR1 is LGHNA and CDR2 is YSLEER. This CDR3 contains 18 residues. Unmatched junction bases numbered 9, after V lost 0 bases and J lost 0 bases. DNA for the CDR3: TGCGCCAGCAGCCAAGATCTACCGGTAGCGGGGGTCTCCTACGAGCAGTACTTC. Translation: CASSQDLPVAGVSYEQYF.

The chain links TRBV19 to TRBJ1-1; no clear D. The V gene's germline CDR1 is LNHDA and CDR2 SQIVND (reference sequence). The CDR3 has 13 amino acids. V shed 3 bases and J shed 3 bases, with 8 bases lying between them. CDR3 amino acids: CASSMWGDTEAFF. DNA of the CDR3: TGTGCCAGTAGTATGTGGGGAGACACTGAAGCTTTCTTT.

The DNA of the CDR3 is TGCGCCAGCAGTCGGCCGCAGGAGGACGAGCAGTACTTC. It is translated as CASSRPQEDEQYF. The V and J genes are TRBV23-1 and TRBJ2-7; possible D gene TRBD2, 5 bases. TRBV23-1 is labeled an ORF, and its function is uncertain. The ends were cut back, 4 bases at V and 5 bases at J, with 12 bases in the middle. The CDR3 has 13 residues.

The chain uses TRBV19 and TRBJ1-4; a possible D gene is TRBD1 (6 bases). V lost 7 bases, J lost 5 bases, and 14 bases lay in between. Germline CDR1 LNHDA, CDR2 SQIVND (reference sequence). This CDR3 spans 14 amino acids. Here the CDR3 DNA reads TGTGCCAGTAACGTGGGGGCCAGGAATGAAAAACTGTTTTTT. It specifies CASNVGARNEKLFF.

This clone was found once. The V and J genes are TRBV7-2 and TRBJ2-7; 16 bases line up with TRBD2. CDR1 SGHTA and CDR2 FQGNSA come from the germline V gene. This CDR3 is 19 amino acids long. The junction had 12 bases not matched to a gene; V was cut back by 5 bases and J by 2 bases. The CDR3 here is CASSLPSGTSGGGAYEQYF. CDR3 nucleotide sequence: TGTGCCAGCAGCCTCCCCTCCGGGACTAGCGGGGGGGGAGCCTACGAGCAGTACTTC. Combining the CDR3 with reference TRBV7-2 and TRBJ2-7 gives the whole variable domain GAGVSQSPSNKVTEKGKDVELRCDPISGHTALYWYRQSLGQGLEFLIYFQGNSAPDKSGLPSDRFSAERTGGSVSTLTIQRTQQEDSAVYLCASSLPSGTSGGGAYEQYFGPGTRLTVT.

The chain recombines TRBV9 with TRBJ2-2, with 13 bases identical to TRBD2. The germline CDR1 and CDR2 sequences are SGDLS and YYNGEE. The length of the CDR3 is 16 residues. With V trimmed by 5 bases and J by 4 bases, 5 bases remained unmatched. The CDR3 loop is CASRPGLAGVTGELFF. The CDR3 DNA sequence: TGTGCCAGCAGGCCCGGACTAGCGGGGGTCACCGGGGAGCTGTTTTTT. Filled out from reference TRBV9 and TRBJ2-2, the complete variable domain reads DSGVTQTPKHLITATGQRVTLRCSPRSGDLSVYWYQQSLDQGLQFLIQYYNGEERAKGNILERFSAQQFPDLHSELNLSSLELGDSALYFCASRPGLAGVTGELFFGEGSRLTVL.

The gene calls are TRBV7-2 and TRBJ1-2, with D possibly TRBD1 on 6 matching bases. V lost 1 base and J 2 bases, leaving 8 bases between the germline ends. CDR1 and CDR2 (germline): SGHTA, FQGNSA. The CDR3 covers 14 residues. The CDR3: CASSLVTGNYGYTF. CDR3 coding DNA: TGTGCCAGCAGCTTAGTCACAGGGAACTATGGCTACACCTTC. Looking up the rest from reference TRBV7-2 and TRBJ1-2 gives the full variable domain: GAGVSQSPSNKVTEKGKDVELRCDPISGHTALYWYRQSLGQGLEFLIYFQGNSAPDKSGLPSDRFSAERTGGSVSTLTIQRTQQEDSAVYLCASSLVTGNYGYTFGSGTRLTVV.

In its sample, this clone was seen a few times. The chain combines TRBV4-1 with TRBJ1-2; D remains unclear. The CDR3 has 15 residues. Germline V gene data show CDR1 as MGHRA and CDR2 as YSYEKL. V lost 1 base to trimming and J lost 3 bases, with 12 bases between them. Here the CDR3 reads CASSQGWGGDYGYTF. The CDR3 coding sequence is TGCGCCAGCAGCCAAGGGTGGGGAGGAGACTATGGCTACACCTTC.

Points on this clone: The same CDR3 is also encoded by other DNA sequences in this sample. The genes are TRBV9 and TRBJ2-7; D uncertain. V was trimmed by 2 bases and J by 0 bases, leaving 9 bases between them. CDR1 is SGDLS, CDR2 YYNGEE, per germline. The CDR3 has 14 residues. CDR3 sequence reads: CASSVASGSYEQYF. Written as DNA, the CDR3 is TGTGCCAGCAGCGTGGCCTCGGGCTCCTACGAGCAGTACTTC.

The CDR3: CASSLDGGRSGAFF. Here the CDR3 DNA reads TGTGCCAGCAGCTTAGATGGAGGCCGAAGTGGAGCTTTCTTT. The chain links TRBV13 to TRBJ1-1; no definite D call. There are 14 residues in the CDR3. The V end was cut by 1 base, the J end by 10 bases, with 16 bases between. The germline gives CDR1 PRHDT, CDR2 FYEKMQ (reference sequence).

As to this clone: The same CDR3 can be traced to other DNA sequences in this sample. This chain connects TRBV4-3 to TRBJ2-7, with D unresolved. CDR3 size: 15 residues. V gave up 0 bases and J gave up 3 bases, with 12 bases separating them. In germline, CDR1 is LGHNA, CDR2 YSLEER. The DNA for the CDR3 is TGCGCCAGCAGCCAAGATCCTGGGCAGGACTACGAGCAGTACTTC. Translation gives CASSQDPGQDYEQYF.

J is TRBJ1-4 and V is TRBV7-2; D is uncertain. This CDR3 has 13 residues. Germline CDR1 and CDR2: SGHTA and FQGNSA. With 1 base removed from V and 7 bases from J, the gap between germline ends came to 7 bases. CDR3 coding DNA: TGTGCCAGCAGCTTAGTTTGGGCTGAAAAACTGTTTTTT. Translation gives CASSLVWAEKLFF.

The V gene is TRBV3-1 (or the pseudogene TRBV3-2), the J gene TRBJ1-4; D is undetermined. Trimming shortened V by 0 bases and J by 4 bases, and 12 bases separated the two germline ends. CDR3 size: 16 residues. Germline V gives CDR1 LGHDT, CDR2 YNNKEL (reference sequence). The CDR3 protein is CASSQDEAVDNEKLFF. The CDR3 nucleotides read TGTGCCAGCAGCCAAGATGAGGCAGTGGATAATGAAAAACTGTTTTTT.